These 17 T cell receptor beta chains originate from one sample sequenced in a study of TIL therapy for anti-PD-1-resistant metastatic lung cancer. This sample's time point: pre-treatment sample, taken before nivolumab and TIL therapy. The immunoSEQ assay was v3. Clones were sequenced by immunoSEQ multiplex PCR, and TCRdb holds only the in-frame ones, with some missing. The sample contains about 17,000 clones, 75% to 80% of which appear only once. The material was blood, obtained at baseline. All receptors derive from a person aged 25 to 80 with non-small cell lung cancer.

This chain joins TRBV19 and TRBJ1-6; D is unclear. This CDR3 comprises 13 residues. Germline CDR1 LNHDA, CDR2 SQIVND (reference sequence). V lost 7 bases to trimming and J lost 8 bases, with 12 bases between them. The CDR3 here is CASMRGGDSPLHF. The CDR3 DNA is TGTGCCAGTATGCGGGGTGGCGATTCACCCCTCCACTTT.

The V call is TRBV5-5, the J call TRBJ2-7; D might be TRBD1 (5 bases). Trimming shortened V by 4 bases and J by 2 bases, and 10 bases separated the two germline ends. The CDR3 has 13 amino acids. Germline lookup yields CDR1 SGHKS and CDR2 YYEKEE (reference sequence). Written as DNA, the CDR3 is TGTGCCAGCAGCCCTCAGACAGCCTACGAGCAGTACTTC. This sequence encodes CASSPQTAYEQYF.

This clone was picked up a small number of times. The gene calls are TRBV4-2 and TRBJ1-1; D perhaps matches TRBD1 (6 bases). CDR3 length equals 17 residues. V was cut by 1 base and J by 1 base, with 16 bases left in between. Germline CDR1 LGHNA, CDR2 YNFKEQ. CDR3 amino acids: CASSQGLGATWNTEAFF. CDR3 nucleotide sequence: TGTGCCAGCAGCCAAGGACTGGGGGCGACATGGAACACTGAAGCTTTCTTT.

The chain uses TRBV30 and TRBJ1-2; 9 nucleotides align to TRBD1. CDR3 length equals 13 residues. Looked up from germline, CDR1 is GTSNPN and CDR2 is SVGIG (reference sequence). Germline trimming cut 5 bases from V and 7 bases from J; bases unmatched to any gene: 8. CDR3 sequence: CAWETGGVGGYTF. In DNA form, the CDR3 reads TGTGCCTGGGAGACAGGGGGAGTTGGTGGCTACACCTTC.

This chain uses TRBV9 with TRBJ1-3; D is unresolved. Per germline, CDR1 SGDLS and CDR2 YYNGEE. V lost 0 bases to trimming and J lost 4 bases, with 5 bases between them. There are 13 residues in the CDR3. CDR3 protein: CASSVGWGNTIYF. In DNA form, the CDR3 reads TGTGCCAGCAGCGTAGGGTGGGGAAACACCATATATTTT.

In its sample, this clone is medium-sized. The chain couples TRBV27 to TRBJ2-3, with 9 bases lining up with TRBD2. Looked up from germline, CDR1 is MNHEY and CDR2 is SMNVEV (reference sequence). The CDR3 has 17 residues. The trim removed 3 bases at V and 4 bases at J, leaving 11 bases unmatched. CDR3 sequence: CASSFRGRLADSDTQYF. In nucleotides, the CDR3 is TGTGCCAGCAGTTTTCGAGGGCGACTAGCGGACTCAGATACGCAGTATTTT.

This chain joins TRBV5-1 and TRBJ2-7; TRBD1 agrees at 9 bases. V lost 5 bases, J lost 4 bases, and 10 bases stayed unmatched. From germline, CDR1 is SGHRS and CDR2 YFSETQ. This CDR3 has 15 amino acids. CDR3 coding DNA: TGCGCCAGCAGGTTACGTCGGACAGGGGAGTACGAGCAGTACTTC. This codes for CASRLRRTGEYEQYF.

V is TRBV4-1 and J is TRBJ1-4, with 8 positions matching TRBD1. The V gene's germline CDR1 is MGHRA and CDR2 YSYEKL. After removal of 5 bases from V and 7 bases from J, the junction contained 9 bases not matched to a gene. This CDR3 has 15 residues. CDR3 sequence reads: CASSGWTGTGEKLFF. CDR3 in DNA: TGCGCCAGCAGCGGCTGGACAGGGACGGGTGAAAAACTGTTTTTT.

This clone was observed a single time. The chain has TRBV11-3 and TRBJ1-1; no clear D. The CDR3 extends over 13 amino acids. The V and J ends lost 3 bases and 0 bases respectively, with 5 bases between them. The germline CDR1 and CDR2 sequences are SGHNT and YENEEA. The CDR3: CASSLTVNTEAFF. CDR3 DNA sequence: TGTGCCAGCAGCTTGACGGTGAACACTGAAGCTTTCTTT.

This sequence joins TRBV3-1 (or the pseudogene TRBV3-2) and TRBJ2-5, with D perhaps TRBD1 (5 bases). CDR1 and CDR2 from the germline V gene are LGHDT and YNNKEL (reference sequence). This CDR3 spans 14 amino acids. Trimming stripped 3 bases from V and 1 base from J, with 9 bases between. The CDR3 protein is CASSHLQAQETQYF. CDR3 coding DNA: TGTGCCAGCAGCCACTTACAGGCCCAAGAGACCCAGTACTTC.

The V gene is TRBV7-6, the J gene TRBJ1-4; possibly TRBD1 for D (5 bases). Trimming pared 1 base from V and 6 bases from J, leaving 12 bases between. Germline CDR1 is SGHVS and CDR2 is FNYEAQ. CDR3 size: 15 residues. CDR3 coding DNA: TGTGCCAGCAGCTTAGGGGGGGGATTGTATGAAAAACTGTTTTTT. Translating it yields CASSLGGGLYEKLFF.

The chain employs TRBV19 and TRBJ1-3; the D is unclear. CDR1 LNHDA and CDR2 SQIVND come from the germline V gene (reference sequence). The CDR3 is 10 amino acids. The germline V and J ends were trimmed by 10 bases and 4 bases, with 5 bases remaining between them. CDR3 amino acids: CATAGNTIYF. The CDR3 DNA reads TGTGCCACAGCAGGAAACACCATATATTTT.

The rearrangement links TRBV3-1 (or the pseudogene TRBV3-2) to TRBJ2-7, with 13 bases matching TRBD2. Germline V gene sequence: CDR1 LGHDT, CDR2 YNNKEL (reference sequence). Trimming removed 2 bases from V and 0 bases from J; junction bases left unmatched: 4. The CDR3 spans 17 residues. CDR3 nucleotide sequence: TGTGCCAGCAGCCAACCGGGACTAGCGGGGATCTCCTACGAGCAGTACTTC. This encodes CASSQPGLAGISYEQYF.

The chain couples TRBV5-4 to TRBJ2-3; a weak D match, TRBD1 (5 bases). Germline-derived CDR1 and CDR2 are SGHNT and YYREEE (reference sequence). The CDR3 runs 19 residues. With 1 base removed from V and 3 bases from J, the gap between germline ends came to 24 bases. The CDR3 DNA is TGTGCCAGCAGCTTGCCCCCGCTAGGGGCTTTAATGACGACAGATACGCAGTATTTT. It translates to CASSLPPLGALMTTDTQYF.

The chain employs TRBV10-2 and TRBJ2-7, with 7 nucleotides matching TRBD1. Unmatched junction bases numbered 7, after V lost 8 bases and J lost 3 bases. Germline V lookup: CDR1 WSHSY, CDR2 SAAADI. The CDR3 is 13 residues long. CDR3 residues: CASRGQPSYEQYF. CDR3 in DNA: TGCGCCAGCCGGGGACAGCCTAGCTACGAGCAGTACTTC.

DNA of the CDR3: TGTGCCAGCAGCCCCGGGGGCGGGGGGGCCGGCACAGATACGCAGTATTTT. Its translation: CASSPGGGGAGTDTQYF. The genes are TRBV9 and TRBJ2-3, with 9 bases fitting TRBD2. The CDR3 sequence is 17 residues long. Trimming at V came to 4 bases and at J to 1 base, leaving 10 bases not matched to a gene. Germline V gene sequence: CDR1 SGDLS, CDR2 YYNGEE.

The chain joins TRBV4-3 to TRBJ2-1; D uncertain. V was trimmed by 0 bases and J by 6 bases, leaving 15 bases between them. The CDR3 runs to 16 residues. Germline CDR1 is LGHNA and CDR2 is YSLEER. CDR3 protein: CASSQEQAGSLNEQFF. In DNA form, the CDR3 reads TGCGCCAGCAGCCAAGAGCAGGCAGGATCGCTCAATGAGCAGTTCTTC.